This TCR beta chain comes out of a study of blood T cell repertoires in COVID-19 (dated by TCRdb to the early 2020s). About the study as a whole: Samples covering the acute and convalescent phases of COVID-19 were provided by collaborators in the United States, Italy and Spain. Where available, HLA class I and class II types were obtained from metadata supplied by the sample provider rather than from assay-based typing. The dataset comprised deeply sampled blood TCRbeta repertoires from subjects exposed to, actively infected with, or recovered from COVID-19. The samples were drawn from the first 160 participants of the ongoing ImmuneRACE study and from 950 to 1,500 subjects provided by 6 global collaborators. Sample metadata almost always included a de-identified subject ID, COVID-19 status, age in years and sex. The prospective study material was composed of cDNA or gDNA derived from T cells, B-cell-depleted T cells, or PBMCs. The repertoires were released in a freely available public database intended as a resource for research on the immune response to SARS-CoV-2. Broad study findings and their caveats: The amount of clinical and demographic metadata varied by source and participant and was provided uncurated.

TCRbeta CDR3 regions were amplified from genomic DNA using the immunoSEQ Assay, a bias-controlled multiplex PCR. Under the source paper's analysis protocol: Within the assay, amplification of reference gene primers was used to estimate how many nucleated cells each sample contained. To quantify the absolute abundance of each unique TCRbeta CDR3 rearrangement, sequence reads were collapsed and filtered. For each sample, productive Simpson clonality was calculated as the square root of Simpson's diversity index over productive rearrangements. TCRdb's version of the immuneACCESS table is confined to in-frame rearrangements and falls short of the full clone set. An unresolved V gene accounts for under half of the shortfall where checked; the remainder is of unknown origin. V, J and clone size are taken as reported in that table, and D and trimming were inferred from the DNA itself. This sample has some 250,000 clones in its table, and 80% to 85% of those were observed once. The top ten constitute around 2.9% of the sample.

The collaborating institutions used their own protocols to collect whole blood in K2EDTA tubes. For TCRbeta analysis, collaborators shipped samples in one of three forms: frozen whole blood, isolated PBMCs, or DNA extracted from either of those sample types. Worth noting for this clone: It has no known antigen specificity. Per-base qualities were not stored, and no clone one base away is much larger.

Trimming at the junction amounts to 0 bases on V and 0 bases on J, and the germline ends lie 6 bases apart. The CDR3 contains 16 residues, cysteine and phenylalanine counted. Here the CDR3 DNA is all that survives: 48 bases in frame from base 1. Per the germline V gene (reference sequence), MNHEY is the CDR1 and SMNVEV is the CDR2. The rearranged segments are TRBV27 and TRBJ1-6; no confident D gene assignment can be made. This receptor was taken from a woman between 55 and 75 years old with active or convalescent COVID-19. The specimen was peripheral blood. The CDR3 loop reads CASSLSGSSYNSPLHF. The sequenced DNA: TGTGCCAGCAGTTTATCAGGGAGCTCCTATAATTCACCCCTCCACTTT.